This TCR beta chain was captured by sequencing in a study of blood T cell repertoires in COVID-19 (dated by TCRdb to about 2020). About the study as a whole: Samples covering the acute and convalescent phases of COVID-19 were provided by collaborators in the United States, Italy and Spain. HLA class I and class II types, where available, came from metadata supplied by the sample provider rather than from assay-based typing. Samples came from the ongoing ImmuneRACE study (first 160 participants) plus 1,254 subjects from 6 global collaborators. The sample metadata nearly always contained a de-identified subject ID, COVID-19 status, age in years and sex. The repertoires were released in a freely available public database meant as a resource for research on the immune response to SARS-CoV-2. The prospective study material was composed of cDNA or gDNA derived from T cells, B-cell-depleted T cells, or PBMCs. Deeply sampled blood TCRbeta repertoires from subjects exposed to, actively infected with, or recovered from COVID-19 were included in the dataset.

V drops 5 bases and J drops 4 bases, leaving 17 bases in between. CDR1 and CDR2 (MNHEY, SMNVEV) derive from the germline V gene (reference sequence). The CDR3 has 15 amino acids, counting the end cysteine and phenylalanine. Only CDR3 DNA remains: 45 bases, in frame from the first base. The immunoSEQ Assay, a bias-controlled multiplex PCR, was used to amplify TCRbeta CDR3 regions from genomic DNA. Per the authors' processing: The number of nucleated cells in each sample was estimated from the amplification of reference gene primers within the assay. To quantify the absolute abundance of each unique TCRbeta CDR3 rearrangement, sequence reads were collapsed and filtered. For each sample, productive Simpson clonality was calculated by taking the square root of Simpson's diversity index across productive rearrangements. This is the immuneACCESS table as TCRdb keeps it, with only in-frame sequences that have V and J called. A part of the clones is gone; compared with another copy, unresolved V genes explain less than half, and the rest is unexplained. Clone size and the V and J calls come from that table; the DNA yielded D and trimming. The sample includes about 180,000 clones, with 70% to 90% observed a single time. About 2.7% of the sample is held by the ten biggest clonotypes.

What the research found in general, with its limitations: The amount of clinical and demographic metadata varied by source and participant and was provided uncurated.

Each collaborating institution followed its own protocols to collect whole blood in K2EDTA tubes. Collaborator samples were shipped for TCRbeta analysis as frozen whole blood, isolated PBMCs, or DNA extracted from either sample type. To note about this clone: Its antigen remains unidentified. No much larger clonotype is one base removed from it; base qualities were not supplied.

The chain is assembled from TRBV27 and TRBJ1-1; tentative D gene TRBD1, with 5 bases matching. The sequence came from a man in his forties with active or convalescent COVID-19. Sequencing was carried out using peripheral blood. The CDR3 protein is CASSLGRGWGTEAFF. The DNA sequence reads TGTGCCAGCAGTCTCGGTAGGGGATGGGGCACTGAAGCTTTCTTT.